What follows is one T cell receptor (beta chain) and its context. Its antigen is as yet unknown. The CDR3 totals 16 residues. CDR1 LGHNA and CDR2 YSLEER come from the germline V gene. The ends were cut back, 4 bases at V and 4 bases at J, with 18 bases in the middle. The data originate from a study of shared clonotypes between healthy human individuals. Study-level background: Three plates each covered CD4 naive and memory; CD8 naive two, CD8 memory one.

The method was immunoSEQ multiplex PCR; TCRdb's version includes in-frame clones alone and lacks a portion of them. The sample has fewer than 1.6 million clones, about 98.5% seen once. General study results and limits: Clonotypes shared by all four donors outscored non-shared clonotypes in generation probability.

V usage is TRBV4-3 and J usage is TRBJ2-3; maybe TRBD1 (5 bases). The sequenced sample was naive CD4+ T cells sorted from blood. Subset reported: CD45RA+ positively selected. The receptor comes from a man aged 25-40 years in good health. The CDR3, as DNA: TGCGCCAGCAGCCCGCGATCCAGGGCCCACGCAGATACGCAGTATTTT. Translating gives CASSPRSRAHADTQYF.